The 4 T cell receptor beta chains presented below share a single source sample, sequenced in a study of early T cells in non-severe SARS-CoV-2 infection. Each CDR3 protein gets one entry after TCRdb re-called the 5' RACE reads with MiXCR. The table records fewer than 40,000 distinct CDR3 sequences, around 3.9% of them present only once. The specimen was whole blood. The origin of the receptors is an adult who was a healthcare worker with PCR-confirmed SARS-CoV-2 infection or an uninfected control (not recorded which).

Many counts were recorded for this clonotype. The V call is TRBV15, the J call TRBJ2-3; D gene unclear. V was clipped by 5 bases and J by 5 bases, with 11 bases between them. The germline CDR1 and CDR2 sequences are LNHNV and YYDKDF (reference sequence). CDR3 length: 13 residues. CDR3 nucleotides: TGTGCCACCAGCCCCCTCGCTGGAGATACGCAGTATTTT. Its protein is CATSPLAGDTQYF.

This clonotype was seen ten or more times. The V call is TRBV20-1, the J call TRBJ2-1, with D hard to call. This CDR3 is built from 17 residues. V was cut by 0 bases and J by 1 base, with 16 bases left in between. CDR1 DFQATT and CDR2 SNEGSKA come from the germline V gene (reference sequence). CDR3 DNA sequence: TGCAGTGCTAGAGATGATCCCACTTTCGGATCCTACAATGAGCAGTTCTTC. This encodes CSARDDPTFGSYNEQFF.

This clonotype was detected ten times or more. The V call is TRBV29-1, the J call TRBJ2-7, with a tentative D call TRBD1 (6 bases). With 4 bases removed from V and 6 bases from J, the gap between germline ends came to 13 bases. In germline, CDR1 is SQVTM, CDR2 ANQGSEA. CDR3 length: 12 amino acids. The CDR3 loop is CSVGQGTGEQYF. Written as DNA, the CDR3 is TGCAGCGTTGGGCAGGGGACGGGCGAGCAGTACTTC.

This clonotype appeared once. This may stem from a read error, because a much larger clone lies one nucleotide away. The conserved final phenylalanine or tryptophan is absent from the CDR3, which likely points to a read error. The chain has TRBV12-3 or TRBV12-4 and TRBJ2-7, with D maybe TRBD2 (6 bases). CDR3 length: 11 amino acids. V was trimmed by 3 bases and J by 6 bases, leaving 6 bases between them. For the CDR3, the DNA is TGTGCCAGCAGTTTGGAGGGCGAGCAGTACTCC. Translating gives CASSLEGEQYS.